Each of the 15 T cell receptor beta chains below was sequenced from the same sample in a study of blood T cell repertoires in COVID-19. Some clones are missing from TCRdb's copy, which holds only in-frame ones; the method was immunoSEQ multiplex PCR. This table holds about 100,000 clones, around 90% found once. The sample comprised peripheral blood. All receptors derive from a man between 65 and 79 years old with acute or convalescent COVID-19.

J is TRBJ2-7 and V is TRBV11-3; 7 bases agree with TRBD1. CDR3 length: 14 residues. Germline V gives CDR1 SGHNT, CDR2 YENEEA. Trimming took 5 bases from V and 4 from J; bases not matched to a gene: 8. The CDR3 DNA reads as TGTGCCAGCAGCACCCGACAGGGTCCTTACGAGCAGTACTTC. Translation: CASSTRQGPYEQYF.

This clone came up a few times. V gene TRBV2 combines with J gene TRBJ2-7, with 7 bases that match TRBD1. CDR1 and CDR2 (germline): SNHLY, FYNNEI. The CDR3 length is 15 residues. V lost 4 bases, J lost 7 bases, and 13 bases stayed unmatched. CDR3 nucleotide sequence: TGTGCCAGCAGTGCCCAACCAACAGGGGCCTGGGAGCAGTACTTC. Its translation is CASSAQPTGAWEQYF.

The chain employs TRBV6-5 and TRBJ2-1; D is ambiguous. Deletions cut 5 bases from V and 0 bases from J, with 11 bases between. Germline V gene sequence: CDR1 MNHEY, CDR2 SVGAGI. This CDR3 has 15 amino acids. This CDR3 reads CASSTDRSSYNEQFF. For the CDR3, the DNA is TGTGCCAGCAGTACCGACCGGAGCTCCTACAATGAGCAGTTCTTC.

J is TRBJ2-7 and V is TRBV11-3; tentatively, D is TRBD1 (6 bases). Germline CDR1 SGHNT, CDR2 YENEEA. CDR3 size: 15 residues. V lost 0 bases and J lost 4, with 13 bases in between. The CDR3 sequence: CASSLEGTQLYEQYF. DNA for the CDR3: TGTGCCAGCAGCTTAGAAGGGACACAACTTTACGAGCAGTACTTC.

The chain is built from TRBV5-4 and TRBJ1-4, with TRBD1 identical over 7 bases. Germline CDR1 SGHNT, CDR2 YYREEE (reference sequence). Unmatched junction bases numbered 3, after V lost 4 bases and J lost 3 bases. CDR3 size: 14 residues. The DNA of the CDR3 is TGTGCCAGCAGCACCGGGACAGCTAATGAAAAACTGTTTTTT. It specifies CASSTGTANEKLFF.

V is TRBV19 and J is TRBJ2-2, with 13 positions matching TRBD2. CDR3 length: 16 residues. Germline CDR1 is LNHDA and CDR2 is SQIVND (reference sequence). V lost 6 bases, J lost 6 bases, and 7 bases stayed unmatched. The chain's CDR3 is CASSPGLAGSPGELFF. Here the CDR3 DNA reads TGTGCCAGTAGCCCGGGACTAGCGGGGTCCCCCGGGGAGCTGTTTTTT.

The rearrangement uses TRBV7-2 and TRBJ1-4; weak D call: TRBD1 (6 bases). Germline values: CDR1 SGHTA, CDR2 FQGNSA. The V and J ends lost 5 bases and 3 bases respectively, with 25 bases between them. The CDR3 spans 19 residues. CDR3 nucleotides: TGTGCCAGCAGCGCCAGCCTCCAGGGGAAAGGATCTGCTAATGAAAAACTGTTTTTT. It specifies CASSASLQGKGSANEKLFF.

The gene calls are TRBV11-2 and TRBJ2-7, with 12 bases that match TRBD2. The CDR3 consists of 15 residues. Germline CDR1 reads SGHAT; CDR2 reads FQNNGV. V was pared by 6 bases and J by 6 bases, with 9 bases of the junction left unmatched. The CDR3 DNA follows: TGTGCCAGCAGTCCCGCCGGACTAGCGGGATCCGAGCAGTACTTC. It encodes CASSPAGLAGSEQYF.

Here the CDR3 DNA reads TGTGCCAGCGGGGGACTAGCGAGTTACAATGAGCAGTTCTTC. It codes for CASGGLASYNEQFF. The V call is TRBV27, the J call TRBJ2-1; 10 bases are shared with TRBD2. Germline V gene lookup returns CDR1 MNHEY and CDR2 SMNVEV (reference sequence). There are 14 residues in the CDR3. The ends lost 8 bases at V and 4 bases at J; junction bases unmatched: 5.

The gene calls are TRBV5-8 and TRBJ1-3; the D is unclear. Trimming shortened V by 2 bases and J by 3 bases, and 12 bases separated the two germline ends. Germline V gene data show CDR1 as SGHTS and CDR2 as YDEGEE. The CDR3 contains 15 residues. As DNA, the CDR3 is TGTGCCAGCAGCTTCCGGGGTGACTTTGGAAACACCATATATTTT. Encoded protein: CASSFRGDFGNTIYF.

This clone was recorded a few times. The chain carries TRBV28 and TRBJ2-7; a weak D match, TRBD1 (6 bases). The CDR3 consists of 14 residues. The V end was cut by 3 bases, the J end by 3 bases, with 12 bases between. Looked up from germline, CDR1 is MDHEN and CDR2 is SYDVKM. This CDR3 is CASSFGDKHYEQYF. CDR3 coding DNA: TGTGCCAGCAGTTTCGGGGACAAGCACTACGAGCAGTACTTC.

V and J are TRBV24-1 and TRBJ2-2; D perhaps matches TRBD1 (6 bases). Germline loops: CDR1 KGHDR, CDR2 SFDVKD. Trimming stripped 7 bases from V and 2 bases from J, with 10 bases between. There are 14 residues in the CDR3. The chain's CDR3 is CATRGQSNTGELFF. The CDR3, as DNA: TGTGCCACCAGAGGACAGTCAAACACCGGGGAGCTGTTTTTT.

The rearrangement uses TRBV19 and TRBJ1-1, with 8 bases that match TRBD1. The germline CDR1 and CDR2 sequences are LNHDA and SQIVND (reference sequence). The CDR3 totals 15 residues. V shed 6 bases and J 5 bases; nucleotides not matched to a gene: 11. The CDR3 is CASRRGGTGDTEAFF. CDR3 bases: TGTGCCAGTAGAAGGGGGGGGACAGGAGATACTGAAGCTTTCTTT.

This clone showed up just once. V and J are TRBV11-2 and TRBJ1-1, with TRBD1 as a possible D gene (5 bases). Germline values: CDR1 SGHAT, CDR2 FQNNGV. V dropped 4 bases and J dropped 2 bases, with 11 bases sitting between them. The CDR3 loop spans 14 amino acids. This CDR3 reads CASSSFRGNTEAFF. The CDR3 nucleotides are TGTGCCAGCAGCTCCTTTAGGGGAAACACTGAAGCTTTCTTT.

This clone came up once. This sequence joins TRBV28 and TRBJ2-7; 12 bases fit TRBD1. Trimming took 3 bases from V and 5 from J; bases not matched to a gene: 11. Germline values: CDR1 MDHEN, CDR2 SYDVKM. The CDR3 runs 17 residues. Here the CDR3 DNA reads TGTGCCAGCAGTTTCGCATCAACCGGGACAGGGGGCCACGAGCAGTACTTC. Translating gives CASSFASTGTGGHEQYF.